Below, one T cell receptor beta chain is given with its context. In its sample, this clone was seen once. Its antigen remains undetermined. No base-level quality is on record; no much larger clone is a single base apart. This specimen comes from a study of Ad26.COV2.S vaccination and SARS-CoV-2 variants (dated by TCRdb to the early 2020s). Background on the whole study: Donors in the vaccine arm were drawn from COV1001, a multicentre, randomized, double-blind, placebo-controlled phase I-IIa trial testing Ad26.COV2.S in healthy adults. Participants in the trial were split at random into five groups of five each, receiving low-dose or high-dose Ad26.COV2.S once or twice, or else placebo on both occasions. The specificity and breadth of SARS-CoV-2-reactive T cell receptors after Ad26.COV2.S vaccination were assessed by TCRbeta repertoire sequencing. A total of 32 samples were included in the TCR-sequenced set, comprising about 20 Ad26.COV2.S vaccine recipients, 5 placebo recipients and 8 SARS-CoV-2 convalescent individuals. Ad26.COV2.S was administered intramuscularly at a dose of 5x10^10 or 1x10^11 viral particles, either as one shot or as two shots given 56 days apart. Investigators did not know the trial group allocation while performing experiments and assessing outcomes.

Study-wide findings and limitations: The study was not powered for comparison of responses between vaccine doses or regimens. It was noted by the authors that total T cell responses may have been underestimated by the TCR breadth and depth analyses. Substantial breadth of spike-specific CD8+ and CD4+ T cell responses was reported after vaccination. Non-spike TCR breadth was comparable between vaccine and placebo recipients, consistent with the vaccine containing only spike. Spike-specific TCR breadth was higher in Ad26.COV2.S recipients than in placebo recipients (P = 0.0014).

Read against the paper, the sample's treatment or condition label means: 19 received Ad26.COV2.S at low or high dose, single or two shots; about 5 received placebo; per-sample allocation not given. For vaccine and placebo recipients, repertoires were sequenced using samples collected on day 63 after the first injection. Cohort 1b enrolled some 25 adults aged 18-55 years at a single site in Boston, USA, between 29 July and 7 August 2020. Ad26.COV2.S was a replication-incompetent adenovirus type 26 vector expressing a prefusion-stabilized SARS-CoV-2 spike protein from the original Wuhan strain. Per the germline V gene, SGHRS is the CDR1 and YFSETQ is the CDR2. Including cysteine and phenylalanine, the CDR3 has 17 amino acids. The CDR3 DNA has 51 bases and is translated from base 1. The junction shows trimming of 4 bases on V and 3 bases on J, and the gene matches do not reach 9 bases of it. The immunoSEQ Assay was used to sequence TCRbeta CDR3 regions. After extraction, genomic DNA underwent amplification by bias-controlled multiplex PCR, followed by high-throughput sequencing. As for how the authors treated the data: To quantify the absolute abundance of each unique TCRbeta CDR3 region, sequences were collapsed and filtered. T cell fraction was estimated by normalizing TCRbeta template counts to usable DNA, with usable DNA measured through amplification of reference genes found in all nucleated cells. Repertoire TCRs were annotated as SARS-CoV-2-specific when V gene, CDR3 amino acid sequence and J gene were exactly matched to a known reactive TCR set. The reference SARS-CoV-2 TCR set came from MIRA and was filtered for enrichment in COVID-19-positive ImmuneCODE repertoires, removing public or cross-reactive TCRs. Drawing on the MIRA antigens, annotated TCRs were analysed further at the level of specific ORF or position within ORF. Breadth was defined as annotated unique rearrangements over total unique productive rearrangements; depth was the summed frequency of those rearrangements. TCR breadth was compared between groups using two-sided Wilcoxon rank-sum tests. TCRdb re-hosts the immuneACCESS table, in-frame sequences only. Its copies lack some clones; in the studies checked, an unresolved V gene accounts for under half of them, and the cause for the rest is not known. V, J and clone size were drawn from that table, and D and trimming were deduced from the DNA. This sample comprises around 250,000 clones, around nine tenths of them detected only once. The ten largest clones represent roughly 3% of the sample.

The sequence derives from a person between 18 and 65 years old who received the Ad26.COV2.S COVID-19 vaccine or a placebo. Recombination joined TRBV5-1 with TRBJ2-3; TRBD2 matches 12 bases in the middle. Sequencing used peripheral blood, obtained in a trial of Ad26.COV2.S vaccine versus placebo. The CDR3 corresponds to CASSLPSTSGRTDTQYF. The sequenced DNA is TGCGCCAGCAGCCTCCCCTCGACTAGCGGGAGAACAGATACGCAGTATTTT.